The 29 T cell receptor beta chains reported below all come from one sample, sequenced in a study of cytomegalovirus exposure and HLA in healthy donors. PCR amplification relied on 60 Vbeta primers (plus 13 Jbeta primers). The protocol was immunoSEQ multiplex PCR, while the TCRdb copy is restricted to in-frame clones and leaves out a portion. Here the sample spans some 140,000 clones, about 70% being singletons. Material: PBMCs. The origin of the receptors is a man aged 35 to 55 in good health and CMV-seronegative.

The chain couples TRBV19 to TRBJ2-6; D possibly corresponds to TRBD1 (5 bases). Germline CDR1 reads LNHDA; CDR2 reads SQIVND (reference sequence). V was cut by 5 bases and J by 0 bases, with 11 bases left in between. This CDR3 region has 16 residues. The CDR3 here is CASSPSGISGANVLTF. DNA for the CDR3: TGTGCCAGTAGTCCCTCAGGGATCTCTGGGGCCAACGTCCTGACTTTC.

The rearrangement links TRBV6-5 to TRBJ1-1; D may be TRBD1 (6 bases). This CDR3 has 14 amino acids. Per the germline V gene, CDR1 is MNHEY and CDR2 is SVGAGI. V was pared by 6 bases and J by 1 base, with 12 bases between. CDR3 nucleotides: TGTGCCAGCAGAATCGGACAGACGAACACTGAAGCTTTCTTT. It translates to CASRIGQTNTEAFF.

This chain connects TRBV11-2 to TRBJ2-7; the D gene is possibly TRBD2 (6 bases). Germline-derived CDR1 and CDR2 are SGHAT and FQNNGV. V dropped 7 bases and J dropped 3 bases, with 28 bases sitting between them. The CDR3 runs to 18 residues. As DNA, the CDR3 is TGTGCCAGCACTGATGGTAGCGGATACCTAGGAGTATTCTACGAGCAGTACTTC. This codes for CASTDGSGYLGVFYEQYF.

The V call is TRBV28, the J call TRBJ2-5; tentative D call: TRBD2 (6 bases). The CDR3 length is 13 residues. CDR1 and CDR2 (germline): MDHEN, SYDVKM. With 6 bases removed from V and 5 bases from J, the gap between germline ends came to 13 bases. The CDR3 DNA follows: TGTGCCAGCAGGATTACGGGGAGGGAGACCCAGTACTTC. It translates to CASRITGRETQYF.

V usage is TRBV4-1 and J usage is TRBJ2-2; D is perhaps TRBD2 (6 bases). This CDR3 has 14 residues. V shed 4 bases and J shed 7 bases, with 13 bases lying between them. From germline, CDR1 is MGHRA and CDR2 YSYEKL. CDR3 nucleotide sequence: TGCGCCAGCAGCCGGGCCGGGACTGTCGGGGAGCTGTTTTTT. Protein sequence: CASSRAGTVGELFF.

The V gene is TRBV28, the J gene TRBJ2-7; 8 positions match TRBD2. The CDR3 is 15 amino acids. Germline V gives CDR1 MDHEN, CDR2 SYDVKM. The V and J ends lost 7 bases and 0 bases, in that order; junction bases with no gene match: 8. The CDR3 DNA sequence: TGTGCCAGCACTCTCGGTGCGGGAGGCTCCTACGAGCAGTACTTC. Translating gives CASTLGAGGSYEQYF.

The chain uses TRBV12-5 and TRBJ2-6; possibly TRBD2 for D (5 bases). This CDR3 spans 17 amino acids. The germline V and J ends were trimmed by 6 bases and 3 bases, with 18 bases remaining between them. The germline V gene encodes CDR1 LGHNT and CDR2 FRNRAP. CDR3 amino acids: CASGYNFGVGGANVLTF. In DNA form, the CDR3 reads TGTGCTAGTGGGTACAACTTCGGGGTTGGTGGGGCCAACGTCCTGACTTTC.

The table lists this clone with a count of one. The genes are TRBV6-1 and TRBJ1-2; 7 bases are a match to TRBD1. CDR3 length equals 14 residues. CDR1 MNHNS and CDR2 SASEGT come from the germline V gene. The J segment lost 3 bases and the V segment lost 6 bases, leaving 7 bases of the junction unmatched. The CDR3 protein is CASRPGTVYYGYTF. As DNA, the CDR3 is TGTGCCAGCAGGCCTGGGACAGTCTACTATGGCTACACCTTC.

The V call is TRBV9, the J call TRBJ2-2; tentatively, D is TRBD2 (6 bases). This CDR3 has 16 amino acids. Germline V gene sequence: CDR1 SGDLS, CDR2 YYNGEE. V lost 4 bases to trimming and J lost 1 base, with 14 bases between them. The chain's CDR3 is CASSPMVGGNTGELFF. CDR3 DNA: TGTGCCAGCAGCCCCATGGTGGGGGGGAACACCGGGGAGCTGTTTTTT.

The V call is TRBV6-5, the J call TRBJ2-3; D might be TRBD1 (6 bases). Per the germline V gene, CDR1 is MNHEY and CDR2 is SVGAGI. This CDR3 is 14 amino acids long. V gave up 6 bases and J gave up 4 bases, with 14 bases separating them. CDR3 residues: CASRPTGTSDTQYF. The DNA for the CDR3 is TGTGCCAGCAGACCAACAGGGACCTCAGATACGCAGTATTTT.

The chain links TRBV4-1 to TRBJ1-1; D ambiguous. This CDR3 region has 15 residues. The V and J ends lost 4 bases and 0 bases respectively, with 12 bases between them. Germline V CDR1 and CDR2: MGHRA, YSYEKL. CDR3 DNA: TGCGCCAGCAGCCCTGTAGGACTCATGAACACTGAAGCTTTCTTT. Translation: CASSPVGLMNTEAFF.

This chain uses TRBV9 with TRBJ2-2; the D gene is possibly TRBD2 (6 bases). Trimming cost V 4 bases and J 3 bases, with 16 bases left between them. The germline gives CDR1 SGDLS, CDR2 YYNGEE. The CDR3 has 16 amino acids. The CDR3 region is CASSPRPWGDTGELFF. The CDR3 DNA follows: TGTGCCAGCAGCCCCCGTCCGTGGGGGGACACCGGGGAGCTGTTTTTT.

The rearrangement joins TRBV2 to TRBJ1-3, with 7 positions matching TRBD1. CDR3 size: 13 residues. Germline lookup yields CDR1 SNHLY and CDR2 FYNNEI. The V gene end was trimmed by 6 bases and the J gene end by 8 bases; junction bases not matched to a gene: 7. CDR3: CASSVDREHTIYF. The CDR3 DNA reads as TGTGCCAGCAGCGTCGACAGGGAACACACCATATATTTT.

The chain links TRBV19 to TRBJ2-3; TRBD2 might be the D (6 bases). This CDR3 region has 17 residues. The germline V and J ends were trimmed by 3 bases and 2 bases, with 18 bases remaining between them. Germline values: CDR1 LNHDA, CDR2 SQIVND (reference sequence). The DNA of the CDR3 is TGTGCCAGTAGTATTCGGGATTTCGGGGGTGACACAGATACGCAGTATTTT. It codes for CASSIRDFGGDTDTQYF.

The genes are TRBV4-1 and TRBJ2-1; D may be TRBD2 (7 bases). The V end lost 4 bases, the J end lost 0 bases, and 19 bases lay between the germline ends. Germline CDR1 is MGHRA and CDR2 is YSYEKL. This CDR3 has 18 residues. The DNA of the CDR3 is TGCGCCAGCAGCCCCCATGGGGGGGACACGAACTCCTACAATGAGCAGTTCTTC. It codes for CASSPHGGDTNSYNEQFF.

The CDR3 protein is CASSLAPGLPREQYF. The CDR3 DNA reads TGTGCCAGCAGCTTGGCCCCGGGACTACCTCGCGAGCAGTACTTC. V gene TRBV5-4 combines with J gene TRBJ2-7, with 7 bases aligning to TRBD2. Unmatched junction bases numbered 9, after V lost 0 bases and J lost 6 bases. The CDR3 runs 15 residues. From germline, CDR1 is SGHNT and CDR2 YYREEE (reference sequence).

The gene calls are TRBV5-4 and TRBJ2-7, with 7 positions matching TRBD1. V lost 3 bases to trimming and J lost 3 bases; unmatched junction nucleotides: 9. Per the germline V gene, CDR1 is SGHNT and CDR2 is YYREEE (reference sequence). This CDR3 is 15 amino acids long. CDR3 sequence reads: CASSWAGGAIYEQYF. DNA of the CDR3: TGTGCCAGCAGCTGGGCAGGGGGAGCGATCTACGAGCAGTACTTC.

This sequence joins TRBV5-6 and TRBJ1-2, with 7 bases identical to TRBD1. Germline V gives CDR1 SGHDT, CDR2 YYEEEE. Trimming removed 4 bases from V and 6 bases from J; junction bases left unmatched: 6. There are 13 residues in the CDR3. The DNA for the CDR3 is TGTGCCAGCAGCCTACAGGGGTTGCATGGCTACACCTTC. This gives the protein CASSLQGLHGYTF.

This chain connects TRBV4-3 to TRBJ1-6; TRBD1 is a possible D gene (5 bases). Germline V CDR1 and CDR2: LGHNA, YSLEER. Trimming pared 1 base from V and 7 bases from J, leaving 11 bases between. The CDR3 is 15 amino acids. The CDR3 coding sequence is TGCGCCAGCAGCCAAGTCGGGCAGGGAAATTCACCCCTCCACTTT. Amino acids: CASSQVGQGNSPLHF.

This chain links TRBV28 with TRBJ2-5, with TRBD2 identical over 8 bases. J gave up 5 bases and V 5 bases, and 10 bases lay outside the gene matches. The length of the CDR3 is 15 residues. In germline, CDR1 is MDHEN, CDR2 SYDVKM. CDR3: CASSPARGGGETQYF. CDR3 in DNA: TGTGCCAGCAGTCCCGCCCGGGGGGGAGGGGAGACCCAGTACTTC.

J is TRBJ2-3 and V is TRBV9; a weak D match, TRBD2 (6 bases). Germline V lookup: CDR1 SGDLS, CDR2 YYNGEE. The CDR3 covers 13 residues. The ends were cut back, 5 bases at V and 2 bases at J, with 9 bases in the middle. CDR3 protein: CASRRGFTDTQYF. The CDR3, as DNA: TGTGCCAGCAGACGGGGGTTCACAGATACGCAGTATTTT.

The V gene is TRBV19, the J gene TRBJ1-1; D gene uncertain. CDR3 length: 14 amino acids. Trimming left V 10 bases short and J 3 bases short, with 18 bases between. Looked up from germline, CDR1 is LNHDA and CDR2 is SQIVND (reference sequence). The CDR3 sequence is CATSGGVGDTEAFF. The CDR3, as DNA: TGTGCCACCTCGGGCGGGGTTGGAGACACTGAAGCTTTCTTT. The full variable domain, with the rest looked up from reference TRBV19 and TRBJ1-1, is DGGITQSPKYLFRKEGQNVTLSCEQNLNHDAMYWYRQDPGQGLRLIYYSQIVNDFQKGDIAEGYSVSREKKESFPLTVTSAQKNPTAFYLCATSGGVGDTEAFFGQGTRLTVV.

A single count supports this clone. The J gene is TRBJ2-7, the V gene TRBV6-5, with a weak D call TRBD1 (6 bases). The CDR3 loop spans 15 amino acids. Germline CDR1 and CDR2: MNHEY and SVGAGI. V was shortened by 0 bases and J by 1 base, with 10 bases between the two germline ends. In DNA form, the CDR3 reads TGTGCCAGCAGTTACTCGACGGGACAATCCTACGAGCAGTACTTC. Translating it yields CASSYSTGQSYEQYF.

Written as DNA, the CDR3 is TGTGCCGGCGACAGGAGATGGACTGAAGCTTTCTTT. It codes for CAGDRRWTEAFF. The chain uses TRBV30 and TRBJ1-1, with TRBD1 as a possible D gene (6 bases). Germline assignment: CDR1 GTSNPN and CDR2 SVGIG (reference sequence). The length of the CDR3 is 12 residues. Deletions cut 8 bases from V and 5 bases from J, with 15 bases between.

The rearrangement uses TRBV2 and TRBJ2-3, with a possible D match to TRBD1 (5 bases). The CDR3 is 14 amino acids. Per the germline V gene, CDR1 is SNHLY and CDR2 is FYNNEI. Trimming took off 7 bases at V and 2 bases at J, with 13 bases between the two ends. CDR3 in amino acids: CASTSDKYTDTQYF. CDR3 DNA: TGTGCCAGCACTTCGGACAAGTACACAGATACGCAGTATTTT. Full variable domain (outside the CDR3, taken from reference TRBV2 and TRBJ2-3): EPEVTQTPSHQVTQMGQEVILRCVPISNHLYFYWYRQILGQKVEFLVSFYNNEISEKSEIFDDQFSVERPDGSNFTLKIRSTKLEDSAMYFCASTSDKYTDTQYFGPGTRLTVL.

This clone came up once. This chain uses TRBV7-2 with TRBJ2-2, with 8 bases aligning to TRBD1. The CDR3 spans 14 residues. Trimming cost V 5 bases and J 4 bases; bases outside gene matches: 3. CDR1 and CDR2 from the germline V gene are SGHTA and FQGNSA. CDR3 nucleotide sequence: TGTGCCAGCAGCACAACAGGGGGCACCGGGGAGCTGTTTTTT. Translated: CASSTTGGTGELFF.

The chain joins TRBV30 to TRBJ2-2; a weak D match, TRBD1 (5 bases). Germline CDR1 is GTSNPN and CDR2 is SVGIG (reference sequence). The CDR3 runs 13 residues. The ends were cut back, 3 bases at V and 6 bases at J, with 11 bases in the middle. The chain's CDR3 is CAWSAGWAGELFF. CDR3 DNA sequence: TGTGCCTGGAGCGCAGGGTGGGCCGGGGAGCTGTTTTTT.

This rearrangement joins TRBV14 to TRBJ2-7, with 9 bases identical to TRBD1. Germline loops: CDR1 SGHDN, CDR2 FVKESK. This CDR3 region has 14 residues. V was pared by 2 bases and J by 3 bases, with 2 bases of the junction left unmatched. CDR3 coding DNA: TGTGCCAGCAGCCAATGGGACAGGGACTACGAGCAGTACTTC. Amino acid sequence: CASSQWDRDYEQYF. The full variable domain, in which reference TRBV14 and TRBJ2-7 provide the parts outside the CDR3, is EAGVTQFPSHSVIEKGQTVTLRCDPISGHDNLYWYRRVMGKEIKFLLHFVKESKQDESGMPNNRFLAERTGGTYSTLKVQPAELEDSGVYFCASSQWDRDYEQYFGPGTRLTVT.

The CDR3 here is CATWEGVQETQYF. In DNA form, the CDR3 reads TGTGCCACCTGGGAGGGGGTCCAAGAGACCCAGTACTTC. This rearrangement joins TRBV6-1 to TRBJ2-5; weak D call: TRBD2 (7 bases). The CDR3 length is 13 residues. Germline CDR1 MNHNS, CDR2 SASEGT. V was shortened by 10 bases and J by 1 base, with 13 bases between the two germline ends.